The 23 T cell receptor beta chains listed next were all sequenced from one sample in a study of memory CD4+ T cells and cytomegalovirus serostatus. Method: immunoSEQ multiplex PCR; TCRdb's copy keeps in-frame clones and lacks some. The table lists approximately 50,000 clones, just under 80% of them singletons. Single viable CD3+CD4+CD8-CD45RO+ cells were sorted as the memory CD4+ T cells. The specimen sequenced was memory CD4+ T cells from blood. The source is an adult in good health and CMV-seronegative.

In DNA form, the CDR3 reads TGTGCCAGCAGCGTGGGGACAGCTAACTATGGCTACACCTTC. It is translated as CASSVGTANYGYTF. V and J are TRBV5-6 and TRBJ1-2; the match to TRBD1 covers 7 bases. CDR3 size: 14 residues. Germline assignment: CDR1 SGHDT and CDR2 YYEEEE. V was clipped by 4 bases and J by 0 bases; unmatched bases: 3.

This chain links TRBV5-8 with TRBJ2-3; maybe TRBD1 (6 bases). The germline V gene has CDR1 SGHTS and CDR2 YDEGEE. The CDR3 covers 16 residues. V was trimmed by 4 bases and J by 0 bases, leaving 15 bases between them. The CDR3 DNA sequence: TGTGCCAGCAGCCTTCGACAGGTCCTAAGCACAGATACGCAGTATTTT. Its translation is CASSLRQVLSTDTQYF.

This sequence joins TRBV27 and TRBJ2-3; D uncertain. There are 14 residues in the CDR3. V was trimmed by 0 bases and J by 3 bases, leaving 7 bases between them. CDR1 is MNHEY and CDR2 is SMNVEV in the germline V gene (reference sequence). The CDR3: CASSLSLGTDTQYF. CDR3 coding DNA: TGTGCCAGCAGTTTATCACTCGGAACAGATACGCAGTATTTT.

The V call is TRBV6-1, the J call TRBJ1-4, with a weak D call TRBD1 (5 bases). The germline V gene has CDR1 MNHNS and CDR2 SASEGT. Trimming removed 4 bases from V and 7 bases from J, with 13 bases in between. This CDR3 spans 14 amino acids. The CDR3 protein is CASSGGTAGEKLFF. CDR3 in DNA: TGTGCCAGCAGTGGAGGGACTGCTGGTGAAAAACTGTTTTTT.

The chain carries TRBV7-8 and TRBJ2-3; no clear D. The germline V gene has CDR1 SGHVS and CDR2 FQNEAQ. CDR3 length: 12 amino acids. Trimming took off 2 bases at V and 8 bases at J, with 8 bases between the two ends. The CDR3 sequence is CASSLWSPTQYF. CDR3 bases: TGTGCCAGCAGCTTATGGTCCCCTACGCAGTATTTT.

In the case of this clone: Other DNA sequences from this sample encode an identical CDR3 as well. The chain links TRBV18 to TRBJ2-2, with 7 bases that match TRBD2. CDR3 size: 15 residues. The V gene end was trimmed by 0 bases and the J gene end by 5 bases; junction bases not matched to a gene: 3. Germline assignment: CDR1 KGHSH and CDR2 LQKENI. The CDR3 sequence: CASSPPSGVTGELFF. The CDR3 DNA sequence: TGTGCCAGCTCACCACCGAGCGGGGTGACCGGGGAGCTGTTTTTT.

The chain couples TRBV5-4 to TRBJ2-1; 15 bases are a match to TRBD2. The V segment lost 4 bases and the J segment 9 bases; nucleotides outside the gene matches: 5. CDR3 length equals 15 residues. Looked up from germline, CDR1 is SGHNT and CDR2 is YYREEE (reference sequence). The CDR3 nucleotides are TGTGCCAGCAGCCGCCCGGGACTAGCGGGAGGTGAGCAGTTCTTC. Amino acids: CASSRPGLAGGEQFF.

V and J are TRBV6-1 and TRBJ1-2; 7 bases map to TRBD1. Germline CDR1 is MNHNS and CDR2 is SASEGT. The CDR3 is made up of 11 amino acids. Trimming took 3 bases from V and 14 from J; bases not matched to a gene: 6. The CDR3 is CASSDDRVITF. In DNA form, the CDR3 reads TGTGCCAGCAGTGACGACAGGGTTATTACCTTC.

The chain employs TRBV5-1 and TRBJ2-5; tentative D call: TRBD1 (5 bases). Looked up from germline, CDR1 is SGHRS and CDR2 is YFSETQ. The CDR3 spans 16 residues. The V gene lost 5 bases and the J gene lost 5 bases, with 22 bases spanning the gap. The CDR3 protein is CASRLRGSEPQETQYF. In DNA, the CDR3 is TGCGCCAGCAGGTTAAGGGGCAGCGAGCCACAGGAGACCCAGTACTTC.

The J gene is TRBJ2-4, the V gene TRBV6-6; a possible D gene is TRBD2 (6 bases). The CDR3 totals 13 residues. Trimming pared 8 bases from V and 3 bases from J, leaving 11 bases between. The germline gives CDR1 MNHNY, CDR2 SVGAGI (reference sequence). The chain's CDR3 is CASFWGDKNIQYF. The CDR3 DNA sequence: TGTGCCAGCTTCTGGGGGGACAAAAACATTCAGTACTTC.

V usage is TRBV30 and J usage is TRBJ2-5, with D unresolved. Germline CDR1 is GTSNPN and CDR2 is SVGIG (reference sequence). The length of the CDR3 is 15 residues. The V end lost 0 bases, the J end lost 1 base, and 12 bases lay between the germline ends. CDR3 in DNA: TGTGCCTGGAGTGTAGGGTCGGGCCCCCAAGAGACCCAGTACTTC. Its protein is CAWSVGSGPQETQYF.

CDR3 sequence: CASSTGPQGNEQYF. The DNA for the CDR3 is TGTGCCAGCTCTACCGGGCCCCAAGGCAACGAGCAGTACTTC. This sequence joins TRBV18 and TRBJ2-7, with D unclear. The germline V and J ends were trimmed by 6 bases and 5 bases, with 17 bases remaining between them. There are 14 residues in the CDR3. Germline V gene sequence: CDR1 KGHSH, CDR2 LQKENI.

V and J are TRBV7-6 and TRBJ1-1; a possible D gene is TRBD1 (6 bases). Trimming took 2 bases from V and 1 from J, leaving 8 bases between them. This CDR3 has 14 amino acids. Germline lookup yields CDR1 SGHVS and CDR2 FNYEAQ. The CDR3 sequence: CASSLTGPNTEAFF. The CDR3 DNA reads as TGTGCCAGCAGCTTAACAGGGCCGAACACTGAAGCTTTCTTT.

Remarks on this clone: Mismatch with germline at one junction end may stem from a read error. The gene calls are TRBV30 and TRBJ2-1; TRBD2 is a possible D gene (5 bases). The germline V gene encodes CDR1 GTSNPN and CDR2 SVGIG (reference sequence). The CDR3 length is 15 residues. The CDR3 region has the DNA TGTGCCTGGAGAGACGGAGGCCGGGCCTACGATGAGCAGTTCTTC. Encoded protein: CAWRDGGRAYDEQFF. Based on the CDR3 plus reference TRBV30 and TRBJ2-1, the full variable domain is SQTIHQWPATLVQPVGSPLSLECTVEGTSNPNLYWYRQAAGRGLQLLFYSVGIGQISSEVPQNLSASRPQDRQFILSSKKLLLSDSGFYLCAWRDGGRAYDEQFFGPGTRLTVL.

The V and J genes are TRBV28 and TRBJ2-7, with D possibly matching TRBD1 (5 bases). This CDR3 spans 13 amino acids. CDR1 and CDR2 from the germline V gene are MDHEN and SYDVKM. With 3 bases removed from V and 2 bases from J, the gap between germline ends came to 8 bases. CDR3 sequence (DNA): TGTGCCAGCAGTTTCCGGACACCCTACGAGCAGTACTTC. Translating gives CASSFRTPYEQYF.

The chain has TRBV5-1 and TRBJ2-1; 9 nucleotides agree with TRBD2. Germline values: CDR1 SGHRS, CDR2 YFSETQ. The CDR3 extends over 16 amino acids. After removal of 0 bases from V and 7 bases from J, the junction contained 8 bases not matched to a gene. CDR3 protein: CASSLDSGLAGNEQFF. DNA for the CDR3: TGCGCCAGCAGCTTGGATTCGGGACTAGCTGGGAATGAGCAGTTCTTC.

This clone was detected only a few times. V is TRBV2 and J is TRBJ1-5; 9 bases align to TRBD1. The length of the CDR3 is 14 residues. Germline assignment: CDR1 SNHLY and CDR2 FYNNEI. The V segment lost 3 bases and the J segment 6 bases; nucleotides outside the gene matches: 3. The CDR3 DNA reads TGTGCCAGCAGTGAGGGACAGGGTAGTCAGCCCCAGCATTTT. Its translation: CASSEGQGSQPQHF. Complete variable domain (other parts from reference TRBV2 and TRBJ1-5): EPEVTQTPSHQVTQMGQEVILRCVPISNHLYFYWYRQILGQKVEFLVSFYNNEISEKSEIFDDQFSVERPDGSNFTLKIRSTKLEDSAMYFCASSEGQGSQPQHFGDGTRLSIL.

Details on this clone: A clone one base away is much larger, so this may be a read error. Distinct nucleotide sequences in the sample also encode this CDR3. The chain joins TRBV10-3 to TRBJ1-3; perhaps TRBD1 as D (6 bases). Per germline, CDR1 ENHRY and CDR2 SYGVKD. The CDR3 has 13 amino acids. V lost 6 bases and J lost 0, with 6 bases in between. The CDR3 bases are TGTGCCATCAGGGACAGCTCTGGAAACACCATATATTTT. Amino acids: CAIRDSSGNTIYF.

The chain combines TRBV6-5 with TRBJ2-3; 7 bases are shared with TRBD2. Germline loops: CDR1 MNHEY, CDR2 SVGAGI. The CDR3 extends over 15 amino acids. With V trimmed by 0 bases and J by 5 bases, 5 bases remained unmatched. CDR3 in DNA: TGTGCCAGCAGTTACTCTCGGCCTAGCGGAGATACGCAGTATTTT. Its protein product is CASSYSRPSGDTQYF.

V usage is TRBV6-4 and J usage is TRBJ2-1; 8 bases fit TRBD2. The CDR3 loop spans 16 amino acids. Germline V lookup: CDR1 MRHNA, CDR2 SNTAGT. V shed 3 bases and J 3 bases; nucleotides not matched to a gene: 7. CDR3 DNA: TGTGCCAGCAGTGAAATGGCGGGAGGTTACTACAATGAGCAGTTCTTC. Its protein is CASSEMAGGYYNEQFF.

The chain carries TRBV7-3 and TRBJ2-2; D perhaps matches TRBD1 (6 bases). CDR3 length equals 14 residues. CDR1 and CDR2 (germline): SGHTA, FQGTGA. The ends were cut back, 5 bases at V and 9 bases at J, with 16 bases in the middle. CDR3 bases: TGTGCCAGCAGCACTACATATGGGGGCCGGGAGCTGTTTTTT. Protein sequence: CASSTTYGGRELFF.

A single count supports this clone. In DNA, the CDR3 is TGCGCCAGCAGCAAAAAACCGGGACTAGCGGGAGACGAGCAGTACTTC. Amino acids: CASSKKPGLAGDEQYF. The J gene is TRBJ2-7, the V gene TRBV5-1; 14 bases match TRBD2. The CDR3 spans 16 residues. Trimming took 4 bases from V and 5 from J; bases not matched to a gene: 8. Germline V gene data show CDR1 as SGHRS and CDR2 as YFSETQ.

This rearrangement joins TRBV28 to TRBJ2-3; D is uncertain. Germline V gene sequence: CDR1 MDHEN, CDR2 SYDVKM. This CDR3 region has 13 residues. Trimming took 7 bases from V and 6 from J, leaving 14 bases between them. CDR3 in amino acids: CASMAERADTQYF. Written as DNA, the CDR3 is TGTGCCAGCATGGCGGAAAGGGCGGATACGCAGTATTTT.